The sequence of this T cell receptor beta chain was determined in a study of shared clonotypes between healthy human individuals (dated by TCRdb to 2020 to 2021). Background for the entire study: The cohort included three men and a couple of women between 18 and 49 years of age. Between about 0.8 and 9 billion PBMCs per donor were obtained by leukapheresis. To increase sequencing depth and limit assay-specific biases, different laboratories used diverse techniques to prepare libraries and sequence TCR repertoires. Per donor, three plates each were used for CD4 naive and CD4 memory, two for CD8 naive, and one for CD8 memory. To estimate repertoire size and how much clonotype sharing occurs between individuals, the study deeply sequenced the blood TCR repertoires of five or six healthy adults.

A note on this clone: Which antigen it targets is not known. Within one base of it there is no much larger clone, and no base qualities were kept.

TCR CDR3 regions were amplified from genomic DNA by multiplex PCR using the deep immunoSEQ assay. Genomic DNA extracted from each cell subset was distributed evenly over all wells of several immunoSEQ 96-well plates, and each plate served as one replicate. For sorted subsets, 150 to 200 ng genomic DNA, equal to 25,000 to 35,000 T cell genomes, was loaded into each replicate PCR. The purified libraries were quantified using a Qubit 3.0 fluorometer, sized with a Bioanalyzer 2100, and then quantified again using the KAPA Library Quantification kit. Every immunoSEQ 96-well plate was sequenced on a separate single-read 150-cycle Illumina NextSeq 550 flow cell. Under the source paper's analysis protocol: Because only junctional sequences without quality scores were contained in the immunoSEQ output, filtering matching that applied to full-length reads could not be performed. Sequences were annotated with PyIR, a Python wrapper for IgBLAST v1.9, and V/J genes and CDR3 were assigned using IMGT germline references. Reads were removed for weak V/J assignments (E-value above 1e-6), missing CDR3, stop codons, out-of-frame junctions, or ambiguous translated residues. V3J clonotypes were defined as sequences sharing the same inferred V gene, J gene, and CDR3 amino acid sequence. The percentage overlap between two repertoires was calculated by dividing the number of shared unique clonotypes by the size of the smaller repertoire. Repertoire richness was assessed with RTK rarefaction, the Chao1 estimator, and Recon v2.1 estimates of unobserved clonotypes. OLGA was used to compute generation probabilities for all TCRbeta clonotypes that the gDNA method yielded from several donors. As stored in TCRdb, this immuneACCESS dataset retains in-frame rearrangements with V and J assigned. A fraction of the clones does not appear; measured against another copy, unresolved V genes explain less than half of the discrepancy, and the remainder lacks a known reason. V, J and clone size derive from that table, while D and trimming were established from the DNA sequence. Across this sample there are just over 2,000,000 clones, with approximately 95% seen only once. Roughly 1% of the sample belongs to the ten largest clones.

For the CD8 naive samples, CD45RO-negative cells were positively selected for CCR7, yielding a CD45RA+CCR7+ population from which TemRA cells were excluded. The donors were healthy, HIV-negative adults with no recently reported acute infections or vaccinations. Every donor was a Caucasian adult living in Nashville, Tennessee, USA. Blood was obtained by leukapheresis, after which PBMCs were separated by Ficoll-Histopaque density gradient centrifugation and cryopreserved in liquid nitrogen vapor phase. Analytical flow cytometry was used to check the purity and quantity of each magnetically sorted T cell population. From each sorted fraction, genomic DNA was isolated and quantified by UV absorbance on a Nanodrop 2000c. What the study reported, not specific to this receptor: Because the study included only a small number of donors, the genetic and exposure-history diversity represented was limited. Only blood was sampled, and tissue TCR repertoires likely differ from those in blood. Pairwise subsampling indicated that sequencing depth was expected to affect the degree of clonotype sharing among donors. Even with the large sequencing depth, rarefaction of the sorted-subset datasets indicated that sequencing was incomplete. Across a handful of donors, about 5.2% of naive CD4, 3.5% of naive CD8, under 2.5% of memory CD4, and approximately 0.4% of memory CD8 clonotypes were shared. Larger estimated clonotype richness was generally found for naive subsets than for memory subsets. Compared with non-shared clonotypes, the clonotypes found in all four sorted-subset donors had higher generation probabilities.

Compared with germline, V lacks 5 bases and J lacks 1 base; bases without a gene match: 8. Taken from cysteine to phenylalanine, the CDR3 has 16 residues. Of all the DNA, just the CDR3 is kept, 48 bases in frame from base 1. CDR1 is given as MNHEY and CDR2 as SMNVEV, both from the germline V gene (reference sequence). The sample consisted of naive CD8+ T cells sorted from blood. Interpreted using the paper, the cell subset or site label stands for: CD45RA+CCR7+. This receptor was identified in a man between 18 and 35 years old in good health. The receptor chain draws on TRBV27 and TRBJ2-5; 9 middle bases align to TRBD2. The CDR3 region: CASSTLAGQTQETQYF. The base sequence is TGTGCCAGCAGTACTCTAGCGGGACAAACCCAAGAGACCCAGTACTTC.